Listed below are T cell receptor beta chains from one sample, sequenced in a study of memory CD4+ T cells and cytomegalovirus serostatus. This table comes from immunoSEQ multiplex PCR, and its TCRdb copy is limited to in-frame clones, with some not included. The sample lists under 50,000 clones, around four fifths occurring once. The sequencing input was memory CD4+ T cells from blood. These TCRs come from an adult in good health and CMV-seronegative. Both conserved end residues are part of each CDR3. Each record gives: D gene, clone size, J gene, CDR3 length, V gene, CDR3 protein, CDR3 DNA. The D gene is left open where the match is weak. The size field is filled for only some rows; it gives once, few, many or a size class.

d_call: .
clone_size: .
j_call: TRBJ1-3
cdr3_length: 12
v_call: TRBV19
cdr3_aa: CASESDGNTIYF
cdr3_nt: TGTGCCAGTGAGTCCGACGGAAACACCATATATTTT

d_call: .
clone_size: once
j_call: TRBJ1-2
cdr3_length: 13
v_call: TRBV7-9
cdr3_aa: CASSFDPTRGYTF
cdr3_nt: TGTGCCAGCAGCTTCGATCCCACGAGAGGCTACACCTTC

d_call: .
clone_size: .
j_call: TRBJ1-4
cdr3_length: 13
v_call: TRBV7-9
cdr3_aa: CASSLDHFEKLFF
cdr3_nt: TGTGCCAGCAGCTTAGATCATTTCGAAAAACTGTTTTTT

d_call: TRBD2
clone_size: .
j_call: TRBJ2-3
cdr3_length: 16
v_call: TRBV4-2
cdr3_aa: CASSPLGGGGIDTQYF
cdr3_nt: TGTGCCAGCAGCCCCTTAGGCGGCGGGGGAATTGATACGCAGTATTTT

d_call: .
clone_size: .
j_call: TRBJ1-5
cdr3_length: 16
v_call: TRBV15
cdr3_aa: CATSAGARKGNQPQHF
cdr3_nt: TGTGCCACCAGTGCGGGAGCAAGGAAGGGCAATCAGCCCCAGCATTTT

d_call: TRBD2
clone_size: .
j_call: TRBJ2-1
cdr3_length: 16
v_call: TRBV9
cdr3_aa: CASSGSSGGVNNEQFF
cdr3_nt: TGTGCCAGCAGCGGATCTAGCGGGGGTGTGAACAATGAGCAGTTCTTC

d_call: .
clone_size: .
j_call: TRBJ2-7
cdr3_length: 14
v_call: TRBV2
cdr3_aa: CASSVTGPPYEQYF
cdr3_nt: TGTGCCAGCAGTGTAACAGGTCCCCCCTACGAGCAGTACTTC

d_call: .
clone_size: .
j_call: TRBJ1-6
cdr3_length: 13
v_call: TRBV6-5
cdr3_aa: CASSYSGDSPLHF
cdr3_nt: TGTGCCAGCAGTTACTCGGGGGATTCACCCCTCCACTTT

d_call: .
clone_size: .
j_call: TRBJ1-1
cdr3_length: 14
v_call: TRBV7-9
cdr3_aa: CASSLEGWFTEAFF
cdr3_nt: TGTGCCAGCAGCTTAGAGGGTTGGTTCACTGAAGCTTTCTTT

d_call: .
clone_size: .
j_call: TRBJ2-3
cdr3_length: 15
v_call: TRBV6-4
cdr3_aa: CASSKENFGTDTQYF
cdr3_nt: TGTGCCAGCAGCAAAGAGAATTTCGGCACAGATACGCAGTATTTT

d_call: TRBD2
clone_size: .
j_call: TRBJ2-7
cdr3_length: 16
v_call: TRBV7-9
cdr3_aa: CASSLGYRGETYEQYF
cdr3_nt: TGTGCCAGCAGCTTAGGTTATCGGGGGGAAACCTACGAGCAGTACTTC

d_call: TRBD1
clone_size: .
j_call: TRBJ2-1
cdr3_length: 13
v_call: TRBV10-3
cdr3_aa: CAISRDRGNEQFF
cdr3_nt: TGTGCCATCAGCCGGGACAGGGGAAATGAGCAGTTCTTC

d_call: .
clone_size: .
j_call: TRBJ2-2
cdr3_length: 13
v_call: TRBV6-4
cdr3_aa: CASSDSNRATFFF
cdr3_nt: TGTGCCAGCAGTGACTCGAACCGAGCGACGTTCTTTTTT

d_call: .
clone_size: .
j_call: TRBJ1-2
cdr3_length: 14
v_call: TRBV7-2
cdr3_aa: CASSLGLGGAGYTF
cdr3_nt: TGTGCCAGCAGCTTAGGTTTGGGGGGCGCTGGCTACACCTTC

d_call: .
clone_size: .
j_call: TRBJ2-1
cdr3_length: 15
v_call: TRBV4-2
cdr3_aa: CASSQERGQIREQFF
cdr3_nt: TGTGCCAGCAGCCAAGAGCGGGGGCAGATTCGGGAGCAGTTCTTC

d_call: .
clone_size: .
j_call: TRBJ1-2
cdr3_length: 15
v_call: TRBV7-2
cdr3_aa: CASSFFDSGNYGYTF
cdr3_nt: TGTGCCAGCAGTTTCTTCGACAGCGGGAACTATGGCTACACCTTC

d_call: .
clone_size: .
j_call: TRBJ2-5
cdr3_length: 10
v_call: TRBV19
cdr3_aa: CASGRETQYF
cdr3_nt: TGTGCCAGCGGCAGGGAGACCCAGTACTTC

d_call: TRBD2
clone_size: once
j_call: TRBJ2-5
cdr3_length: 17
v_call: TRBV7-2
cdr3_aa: CASSSGLAGNYQETQYF
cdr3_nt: TGTGCCAGCAGCTCAGGACTAGCGGGGAACTACCAAGAGACCCAGTACTTC

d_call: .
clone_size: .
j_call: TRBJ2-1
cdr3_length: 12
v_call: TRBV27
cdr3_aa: CASSSLFNEQFF
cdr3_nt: TGTGCCAGCAGTTCCTTGTTCAATGAGCAGTTCTTC

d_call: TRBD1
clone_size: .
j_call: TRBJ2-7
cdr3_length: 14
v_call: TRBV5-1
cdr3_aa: CASSLAGQGYEQYF
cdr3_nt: TGCGCCAGCAGCTTGGCCGGACAGGGGTACGAGCAGTACTTC

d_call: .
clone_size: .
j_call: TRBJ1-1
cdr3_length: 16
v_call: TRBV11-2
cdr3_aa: CASSKDGRNWNTEAFF
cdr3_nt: TGTGCCAGCAGCAAAGATGGAAGGAATTGGAACACTGAAGCTTTCTTT

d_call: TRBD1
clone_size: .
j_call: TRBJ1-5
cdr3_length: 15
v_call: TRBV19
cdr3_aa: CASSIDGQGNQPQHF
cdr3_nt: TGTGCCAGTAGTATAGACGGACAGGGCAATCAGCCCCAGCATTTT

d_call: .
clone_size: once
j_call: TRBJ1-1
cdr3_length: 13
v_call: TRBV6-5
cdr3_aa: CASSSNPATEAFF
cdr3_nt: TGTGCCAGCAGTTCGAACCCTGCCACTGAAGCTTTCTTT

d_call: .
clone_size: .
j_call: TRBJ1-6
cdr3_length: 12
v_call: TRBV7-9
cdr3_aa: CASGRDNSLLHF
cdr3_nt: TGTGCCAGTGGGAGGGATAATTCACTCCTCCACTTT

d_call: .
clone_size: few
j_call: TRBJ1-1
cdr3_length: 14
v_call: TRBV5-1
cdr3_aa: CASGQASMNTEAFF
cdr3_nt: TGCGCCAGCGGGCAAGCTTCGATGAACACTGAAGCTTTCTTT

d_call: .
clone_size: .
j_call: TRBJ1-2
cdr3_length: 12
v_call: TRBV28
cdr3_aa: CASGNRVRGYTF
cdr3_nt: TGTGCCAGCGGGAACAGGGTTCGCGGCTACACCTTC

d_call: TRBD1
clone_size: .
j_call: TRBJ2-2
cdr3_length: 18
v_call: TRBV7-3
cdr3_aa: CASSPPGQGRVGTGELFF
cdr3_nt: TGTGCCAGCAGCCCCCCGGGACAGGGAAGAGTGGGCACCGGGGAGCTGTTTTTT

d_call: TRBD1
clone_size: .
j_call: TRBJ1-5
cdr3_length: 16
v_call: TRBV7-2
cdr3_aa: CASSVRDRDSNQPQHF
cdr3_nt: TGTGCCAGCAGCGTCCGGGACAGGGATAGCAATCAGCCCCAGCATTTT

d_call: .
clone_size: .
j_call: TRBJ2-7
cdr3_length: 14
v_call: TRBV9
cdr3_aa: CASSVRFESYEQYF
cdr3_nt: TGTGCCAGCAGCGTAAGGTTTGAATCCTACGAGCAGTACTTC

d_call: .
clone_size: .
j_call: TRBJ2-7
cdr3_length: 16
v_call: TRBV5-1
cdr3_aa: CASTPGWGLSSYEQYF
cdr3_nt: TGCGCCAGCACCCCCGGGTGGGGGCTGAGCTCCTACGAGCAGTACTTC

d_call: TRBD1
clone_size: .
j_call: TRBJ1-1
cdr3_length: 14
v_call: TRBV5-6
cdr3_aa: CASSRTGRDTEAFF
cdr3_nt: TGTGCCAGCAGCCGGACAGGGAGAGACACTGAAGCTTTCTTT

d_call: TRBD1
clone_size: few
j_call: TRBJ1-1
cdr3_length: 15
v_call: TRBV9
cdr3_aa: CASSARQGANTEAFF
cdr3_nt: TGTGCCAGCAGCGCGCGACAGGGAGCGAACACTGAAGCTTTCTTT

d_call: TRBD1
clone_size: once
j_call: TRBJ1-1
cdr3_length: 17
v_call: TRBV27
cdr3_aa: CASSLSRDRGRGTEAFF
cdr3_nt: TGTGCCAGCAGTTTATCCCGGGACAGGGGGCGCGGCACTGAAGCTTTCTTT

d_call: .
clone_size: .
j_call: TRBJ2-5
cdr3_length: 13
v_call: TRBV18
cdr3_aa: CASSPRGLETQYF
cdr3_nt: TGTGCCAGCTCACCGAGGGGGTTGGAGACCCAGTACTTC

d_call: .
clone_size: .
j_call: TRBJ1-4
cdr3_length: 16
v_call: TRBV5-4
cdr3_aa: CASSQVTRGTNEKLFF
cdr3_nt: TGTGCCAGCAGCCAAGTGACCAGGGGAACTAATGAAAAACTGTTTTTT

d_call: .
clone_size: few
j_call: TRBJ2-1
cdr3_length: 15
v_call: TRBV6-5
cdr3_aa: CASRPGLNSYNEQFF
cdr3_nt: TGTGCCAGCAGACCCGGACTAAACTCCTACAATGAGCAGTTCTTC

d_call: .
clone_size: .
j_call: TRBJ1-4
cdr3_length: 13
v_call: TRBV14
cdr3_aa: CASSPGYREKLFF
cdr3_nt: TGTGCCAGCAGCCCCGGTTACAGAGAAAAACTGTTTTTT

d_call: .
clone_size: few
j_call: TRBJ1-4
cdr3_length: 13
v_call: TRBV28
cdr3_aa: CASRGGAGEKLFF
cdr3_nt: TGTGCCAGCCGCGGGGGGGCGGGGGAAAAACTGTTTTTT

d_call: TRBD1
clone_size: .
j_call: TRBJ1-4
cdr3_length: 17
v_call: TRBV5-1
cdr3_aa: CASSLGVVGTANEKLFF
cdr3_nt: TGCGCCAGCAGCTTGGGGGTTGTCGGGACAGCTAATGAAAAACTGTTTTTT

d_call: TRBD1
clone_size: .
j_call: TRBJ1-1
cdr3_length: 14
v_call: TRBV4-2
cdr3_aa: CASSSTGRHTEAFF
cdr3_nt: TGTGCCAGCAGCTCGACAGGGAGGCACACTGAAGCTTTCTTT

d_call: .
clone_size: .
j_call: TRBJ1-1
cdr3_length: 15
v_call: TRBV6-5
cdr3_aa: CASSRKYRVNTEAFF
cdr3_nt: TGTGCCAGCAGTCGAAAATACAGGGTCAACACTGAAGCTTTCTTT

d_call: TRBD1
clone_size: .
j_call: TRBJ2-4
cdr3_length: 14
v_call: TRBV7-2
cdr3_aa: CASSPGTGINIQYF
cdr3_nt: TGTGCCAGCAGCCCTGGGACAGGGATAAACATTCAGTACTTC

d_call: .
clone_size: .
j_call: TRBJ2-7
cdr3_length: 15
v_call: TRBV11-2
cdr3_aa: CASSLERGGSYEQYF
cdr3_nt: TGTGCCAGCAGCTTAGAGCGGGGAGGATCCTACGAGCAGTACTTC

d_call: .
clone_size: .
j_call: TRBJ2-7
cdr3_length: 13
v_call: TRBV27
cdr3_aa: CASSFIQGGEQYF
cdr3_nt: TGTGCCAGCAGTTTCATACAGGGAGGTGAGCAGTACTTC

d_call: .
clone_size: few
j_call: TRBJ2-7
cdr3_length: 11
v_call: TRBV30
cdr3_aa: CAWADSYEQYF
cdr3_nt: TGTGCCTGGGCAGACTCCTACGAGCAGTACTTC

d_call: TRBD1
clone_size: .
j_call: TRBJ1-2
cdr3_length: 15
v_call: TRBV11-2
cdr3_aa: CASSSKDRGLYGYTF
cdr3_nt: TGTGCCAGCAGCTCGAAAGACAGGGGGCTCTATGGCTACACCTTC

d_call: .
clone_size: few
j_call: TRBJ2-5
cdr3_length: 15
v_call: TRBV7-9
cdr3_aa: CASRIVQGGQETQYF
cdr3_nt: TGTGCCAGCAGGATAGTACAGGGTGGCCAAGAGACCCAGTACTTC

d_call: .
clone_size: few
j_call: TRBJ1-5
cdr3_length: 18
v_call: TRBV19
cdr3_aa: CASSPRGWQERGPQPQHF
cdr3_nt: TGTGCCAGTAGTCCGAGGGGGTGGCAGGAAAGGGGACCTCAGCCCCAGCATTTT

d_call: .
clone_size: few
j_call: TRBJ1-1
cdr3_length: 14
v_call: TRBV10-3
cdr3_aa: CATNGGSVNTEAFF
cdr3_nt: TGTGCCACTAACGGAGGGTCCGTGAACACTGAAGCTTTCTTT

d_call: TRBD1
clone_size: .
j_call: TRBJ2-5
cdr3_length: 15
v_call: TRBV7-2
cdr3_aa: CASSPPGQGGETQYF
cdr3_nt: TGTGCCAGCAGCCCTCCGGGACAGGGGGGAGAGACCCAGTACTTC

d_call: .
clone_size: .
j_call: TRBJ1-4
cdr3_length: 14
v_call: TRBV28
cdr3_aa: CASSRSGANEKLFF
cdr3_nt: TGTGCCAGCAGTCGGTCTGGGGCTAATGAAAAACTGTTTTTT

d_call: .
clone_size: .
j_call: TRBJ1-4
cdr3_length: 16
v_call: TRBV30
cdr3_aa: CAWSRDSRRANEKLFF
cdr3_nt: TGTGCCTGGAGTAGAGACAGTCGAAGGGCTAATGAAAAACTGTTTTTT

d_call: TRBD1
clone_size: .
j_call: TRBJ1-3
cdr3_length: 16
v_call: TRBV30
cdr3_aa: CAWSRTGSVSGNTIYF
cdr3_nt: TGTGCCTGGAGCCGGACAGGGTCGGTTTCTGGAAACACCATATATTTT

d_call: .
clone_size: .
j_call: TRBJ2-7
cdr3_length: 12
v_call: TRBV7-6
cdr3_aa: CASSPQDNEQYF
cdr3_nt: TGTGCCAGCAGCCCACAGGACAACGAGCAGTACTTC

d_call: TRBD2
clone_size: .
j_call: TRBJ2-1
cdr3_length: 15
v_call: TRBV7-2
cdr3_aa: CASSQIAGTNNEQFF
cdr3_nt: TGTGCCAGCAGCCAAATAGCGGGGACAAACAATGAGCAGTTCTTC

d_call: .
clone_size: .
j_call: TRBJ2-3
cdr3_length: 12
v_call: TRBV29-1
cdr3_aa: CSVIPFGDTQYF
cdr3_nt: TGCAGCGTTATACCCTTCGGGGATACGCAGTATTTT

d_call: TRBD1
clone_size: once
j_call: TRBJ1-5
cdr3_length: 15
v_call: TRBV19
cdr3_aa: CASSIPGGGGLPQHF
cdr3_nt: TGTGCCAGTAGTATACCAGGGGGCGGCGGATTGCCCCAGCATTTT